These 31 T cell receptor beta chains were all obtained from the same sample, sequenced in a study of prognosis after radiotherapy for stage I lung cancer listed by TCRdb under 2021. The instrument was an Illumina HiSeq 3000. Two rounds of multiplex PCR were used to amplify the TCR beta CDR3 region from genomic DNA. In the first PCR round, primers specific to each TRBV and TRBJ gene were used, and the primer sequences were filed in Chinese patent CN105087789A. TCRdb reran the public reads through fastp at Q25 and MiXCR, keeping productive beta chains. Merged by CDR3 protein, the rows form single entries marked with the most common genes and DNA. For this sample the table gives some 11,000 distinct CDR3 sequences, of which approximately 53% were detected only once. The top ten constitute 7% to 8% of the sample. Source: PBMCs, taken before or after stereotactic body radiation therapy (not recorded which). The receptors stem from a donor at least 50 years old with non-small cell lung cancer.

This clonotype was picked up one time. The chain combines TRBV28 with TRBJ2-7; TRBD2 matches 8 bases. The length of the CDR3 is 18 residues. The germline V gene has CDR1 MDHEN and CDR2 SYDVKM. V lost 6 bases, J lost 5 bases, and 21 bases stayed unmatched. The CDR3 here is CASRAQRGGGGRRDEQYF. The CDR3 DNA sequence: TGTGCCAGCAGGGCCCAAAGGGGGGGCGGGGGGCGAAGGGACGAGCAGTACTTC.

V and J are TRBV9 and TRBJ1-3; D gene unclear. Trimming shortened V by 4 bases and J by 1 base, and 9 bases separated the two germline ends. The CDR3 loop spans 14 amino acids. Germline V lookup: CDR1 SGDLS, CDR2 YYNGEE. CDR3 nucleotides: TGTGCCAGCAGCTCGTCGGGGTCTGGAAACACCATATATTTT. Protein: CASSSSGSGNTIYF.

The V and J genes are TRBV2 and TRBJ2-1; no clear D gene. V gave up 7 bases and J gave up 4 bases, with 5 bases separating them. CDR3 size: 11 residues. Germline CDR1 is SNHLY and CDR2 is FYNNEI. The chain's CDR3 is CASNWYNEQFF. Here the CDR3 DNA reads TGTGCCAGCAATTGGTACAATGAGCAGTTCTTC.

The chain is built from TRBV3-1 and TRBJ2-1; no clear D. The V gene lost 1 base and the J gene lost 8 bases, with 6 bases spanning the gap. The germline V gene encodes CDR1 LGHDT and CDR2 YNNKEL (reference sequence). CDR3 length: 12 residues. In nucleotides, the CDR3 is TGTGCCAGCAGCCAAGGGGTCCATGAGCAGTTCTTC. Its translation is CASSQGVHEQFF.

By its share, this clonotype is medium-sized (0.01 to 0.1%). The rearrangement uses TRBV24-1 and TRBJ1-2, with D possibly being TRBD1 (5 bases). This CDR3 is 14 amino acids long. V lost 6 bases and J lost 4, with 14 bases in between. The germline gives CDR1 KGHDR, CDR2 SFDVKD. The DNA of the CDR3 is TGTGCCACCAGTTTGGGGGGGGTGAGCTATGGCTACACCTTC. Protein sequence: CATSLGGVSYGYTF.

In its sample, this clonotype ranks as medium-sized. The rearrangement uses TRBV15 and TRBJ1-2; D is possibly TRBD1 (6 bases). V was trimmed by 2 bases and J by 5 bases, leaving 12 bases between them. This CDR3 is built from 14 residues. The germline V gene encodes CDR1 LNHNV and CDR2 YYDKDF (reference sequence). The CDR3 region is CATSRTGTVYGYTF. CDR3 nucleotide sequence: TGTGCCACCAGCAGAACAGGGACGGTTTATGGCTACACCTTC.

In this sample, this clonotype is medium-sized. This chain connects TRBV4-1 to TRBJ2-7; D is undetermined. The CDR3 runs to 15 residues. Per the germline V gene, CDR1 is MGHRA and CDR2 is YSYEKL. V was trimmed by 0 bases and J by 0 bases, leaving 9 bases between them. CDR3 region: CASSQEFSSSYEQYF. The CDR3 nucleotides read TGCGCCAGCAGCCAAGAGTTTTCCAGCTCCTACGAGCAGTACTTC.

This clonotype came up many times. The CDR3 DNA is TGCGCCAGCAGCTCGACATTCAGCTCCTACGAGCAGTACTTC. This encodes CASSSTFSSYEQYF. The chain combines TRBV5-1 with TRBJ2-7; D unclear. This CDR3 is built from 14 residues. Germline assignment: CDR1 SGHRS and CDR2 YFSETQ. With 3 bases removed from V and 0 bases from J, the gap between germline ends came to 10 bases.

On this clonotype itself: One end of the junction varies from germline; a read error may be responsible. V gene TRBV6-5 combines with J gene TRBJ1-2; D may be TRBD1 (5 bases). The V gene's germline CDR1 is MNHEY and CDR2 SVGAGI. CDR3 size: 15 residues. The CDR3 sequence is CASSYSPDRFYGYTF. The CDR3 coding sequence is TGTGCTAGCAGTTACTCTCCCGACAGATTCTATGGCTACACCTTC.

The chain carries TRBV28 and TRBJ2-7; D tentatively fits TRBD1 or TRBD2 (6 bases each). Trimming shortened V by 7 bases and J by 7 bases, and 17 bases separated the two germline ends. Germline CDR1 and CDR2: MDHEN and SYDVKM. The CDR3 sequence is 13 residues long. In nucleotides, the CDR3 is TGTGCCAGCACCCCTCCTGGGGGGCGTGAGCAGTACTTC. Protein: CASTPPGGREQYF.

There are many counts of this clonotype. The rearrangement uses TRBV19 and TRBJ1-4; D is unclear. Germline CDR1 and CDR2: LNHDA and SQIVND (reference sequence). The CDR3 contains 12 residues. The V gene lost 10 bases and the J gene lost 7 bases, with 13 bases spanning the gap. The CDR3 loop is CATGRWSEKLFF. DNA of the CDR3: TGTGCCACCGGCCGTTGGAGTGAAAAACTGTTTTTT.

This clonotype is labeled as medium-sized. V and J are TRBV7-3 and TRBJ2-2; TRBD2 is a possible D gene (5 bases). With 1 base removed from V and 4 bases from J, the gap between germline ends came to 13 bases. The CDR3 extends over 16 amino acids. The germline gives CDR1 SGHTA, CDR2 FQGTGA. This chain's CDR3 is CASSLMGSLGTGELFF. The CDR3 region has the DNA TGTGCCAGCAGCTTAATGGGGAGTTTGGGCACCGGGGAGCTGTTTTTT.

The rearrangement uses TRBV28 and TRBJ1-1; D not resolved. V was shortened by 4 bases and J by 7 bases, with 10 bases between the two germline ends. The germline V gene has CDR1 MDHEN and CDR2 SYDVKM. This CDR3 comprises 12 residues. CDR3 nucleotide sequence: TGTGCCAGCAGTTCTTCCCGGGGTGAAGCTTTCTTT. Translated, it gives CASSSSRGEAFF. Full variable domain (remainder filled in from reference TRBV28 and TRBJ1-1): DVKVTQSSRYLVKRTGEKVFLECVQDMDHENMFWYRQDPGLGLRLIYFSYDVKMKEKGDIPEGYSVSREKKERFSLILESASTNQTSMYLCASSSSRGEAFFGQGTRLTVV.

Judged by abundance, this clonotype is medium-sized. The chain combines TRBV12-3 or TRBV12-4 with TRBJ2-1; a possible D gene is TRBD2 (6 bases). V gave up 6 bases and J gave up 6 bases, with 9 bases separating them. The CDR3 length is 12 residues. The CDR3 spells CASREGANEQFF. The CDR3 DNA reads TGTGCCAGCAGGGAGGGCGCCAATGAGCAGTTCTTC.

The chain has TRBV7-8 and TRBJ2-3; TRBD2 aligns across 8 bases. From germline, CDR1 is SGHVS and CDR2 FQNEAQ. After removal of 5 bases from V and 4 bases from J, the junction contained 11 bases not matched to a gene. CDR3 length: 16 residues. The DNA of the CDR3 is TGTGCCAGCAGCCACCCGGGACGGGAGGGCCCAGATACGCAGTATTTT. Encoded protein: CASSHPGREGPDTQYF.

The chain has TRBV5-1 and TRBJ2-3; D may match TRBD1 or TRBD2 (5 bases each). Germline loops: CDR1 SGHRS, CDR2 YFSETQ. The V end lost 5 bases, the J end lost 0 bases, and 16 bases lay between the germline ends. The length of the CDR3 is 16 residues. CDR3 nucleotides: TGCGCCAGCAGGGGGGTTGTTGGGGCTAGCACAGATACGCAGTATTTT. Protein product: CASRGVVGASTDTQYF.

A word on this clonotype: Only one base separates this from a far larger clonotype, so it likely reflects a read error. The chain recombines TRBV7-2 with TRBJ2-4; 7 nucleotides align to TRBD2. Germline values: CDR1 SGHTA, CDR2 FQGNSA. CDR3 length equals 14 residues. The CDR3: CASSLQASGDEHFF. The CDR3 DNA follows: TGTGCCAGCAGCTTACAGGCTAGCGGCGATGAGCATTTCTTC. The entire variable domain, with the rest obtained from reference TRBV7-2 and TRBJ2-4, is as follows: GAGVSQSPSNKVTEKGKDVELRCDPISGHTALYWYRQSLGQGLEFLIYFQGNSAPDKSGLPSDRFSAERTGGSVSTLTIQRTQQEDSAVYLCASSLQASGDEHFFGAGTRLSVL.

In this sample, this clonotype is medium-sized. The rearrangement uses TRBV27 and TRBJ2-7, with D perhaps being TRBD1 or TRBD2 (5 bases each). V lost 6 bases, J lost 3 bases, and 15 bases lay in between. Germline CDR1 is MNHEY and CDR2 is SMNVEV (reference sequence). CDR3 size: 14 residues. CDR3 DNA: TGTGCCAGCAGCTCGGGACGGAAACACTACGAGCAGTACTTC. Encoded protein: CASSSGRKHYEQYF.

The chain is built from TRBV28 and TRBJ1-5; weak D call: TRBD1 (5 bases). Germline CDR1 reads MDHEN; CDR2 reads SYDVKM. This CDR3 region has 14 residues. V was cut by 6 bases and J by 6 bases, with 15 bases left in between. CDR3: CASSVGGSAQPQHF. The CDR3 DNA reads as TGTGCCAGCAGCGTTGGGGGTAGCGCTCAGCCCCAGCATTTT. Full variable domain (outside the CDR3, taken from reference TRBV28 and TRBJ1-5): DVKVTQSSRYLVKRTGEKVFLECVQDMDHENMFWYRQDPGLGLRLIYFSYDVKMKEKGDIPEGYSVSREKKERFSLILESASTNQTSMYLCASSVGGSAQPQHFGDGTRLSIL.

V is TRBV2 and J is TRBJ1-5; D is unclear. CDR1 SNHLY and CDR2 FYNNEI come from the germline V gene. Trimming shortened V by 1 base and J by 8 bases, and 6 bases separated the two germline ends. The length of the CDR3 is 12 residues. The CDR3 DNA sequence: TGTGCCAGCAGTGAAGGTGAAGAGCCCCAGCATTTT. This translates into CASSEGEEPQHF.

V is TRBV6-5 and J is TRBJ2-2; D perhaps matches TRBD1 (5 bases). The V end was cut by 2 bases, the J end by 6 bases, with 10 bases between. In germline, CDR1 is MNHEY, CDR2 SVGAGI. The CDR3 length is 14 residues. The CDR3 sequence: CASSYRRVAGELFF. In DNA form, the CDR3 reads TGTGCCAGCAGTTACCGCAGGGTGGCCGGGGAGCTGTTTTTT.

This clonotype is classed as medium-sized. The rearrangement links TRBV28 to TRBJ1-2, with D perhaps matching TRBD1 (5 bases). This CDR3 has 12 amino acids. Deletions cut 6 bases from V and 4 bases from J, with 9 bases between. Germline values: CDR1 MDHEN, CDR2 SYDVKM. The CDR3 loop reads CASRDIFYGYTF. In nucleotides, the CDR3 is TGTGCCAGCAGGGACATATTCTATGGCTACACCTTC.

Details on this clonotype: A junction end diverges from the germline sequence, so it may reflect a read error. V gene TRBV12-3 or TRBV12-4 combines with J gene TRBJ1-3, with D unclear. CDR3 length equals 13 residues. The CDR3 loop is CANSLSSGNTIYF. DNA of the CDR3: TGTGCCAACAGTTTATCTAGTGGCAACACCATATATTTT.

In its sample, this clonotype ranks as medium-sized. The chain couples TRBV6-2 or TRBV6-3 to TRBJ1-6, with no clear D. CDR1 MNHEY and CDR2 SVGEGT come from the germline V gene. The CDR3 has 16 residues. V was pared by 4 bases and J by 7 bases, with 17 bases between. The CDR3 loop is CASSSRPPPSNSPLHF. CDR3 nucleotides: TGTGCCAGCAGTTCCCGTCCTCCCCCTAGCAATTCACCCCTCCACTTT.

Within the sample, this clonotype is medium-sized. The J gene is TRBJ2-3, the V gene TRBV12-3 or TRBV12-4; maybe TRBD1 (6 bases). The CDR3 loop spans 18 amino acids. The ends were cut back, 1 base at V and 0 bases at J, with 17 bases in the middle. CDR3 bases: TGTGCCAGCAGTTTAGGCCTAAACGAAGGGGGAAGCACAGATACGCAGTATTTT. Protein product: CASSLGLNEGGSTDTQYF.

Of note for this clonotype: Compared with germline, one end of the junction differs, possibly owing to a read error. The chain links TRBV5-1 to TRBJ1-5; weak D call: TRBD1 (5 bases). The CDR3 has 13 residues. Germline V gene lookup returns CDR1 SGHRS and CDR2 YFSETQ. CDR3 DNA: TGCGCCAGCAGCGAGGGACCGGGTCAGACCCAGCATTTT. Amino acids: CASSEGPGQTQHF. The full variable domain, rest sourced from reference TRBV5-1 and TRBJ1-5, is KAGVTQTPRYLIKTRGQQVTLSCSPISGHRSVSWYQQTPGQGLQFLFEYFSETQRNKGNFPGRFSGRQFSNSRSEMNVSTLELGDSALYLCASSEGPGQTQHFGDGTRLSIL.

This clonotype was picked up one time. This rearrangement joins TRBV2 to TRBJ1-2; D gene unclear. Trimming cost V 4 bases and J 2 bases, with 11 bases left between them. This CDR3 is built from 14 residues. CDR1 is SNHLY and CDR2 is FYNNEI in the germline V gene. The CDR3 protein is CASSGGMANYGYTF. Here the CDR3 DNA reads TGTGCCAGCAGTGGAGGGATGGCCAACTATGGCTACACCTTC.

On this clonotype itself: Mismatch with germline at one junction end may stem from a read error. The rearrangement links TRBV27 to TRBJ2-2; maybe TRBD2 (5 bases). The CDR3 length is 13 residues. Germline V gives CDR1 MNHEY, CDR2 SMNVEV (reference sequence). CDR3 in amino acids: CASSRGFTGEPFF. DNA of the CDR3: TGTGCCAGTAGTCGGGGTTTTACCGGGGAGCCGTTTTTT.

This clonotype counts as medium-sized. The chain uses TRBV11-2 and TRBJ2-2; 7 positions agree with TRBD2. V trimming: 3 bases; J trimming: 5 bases; junction bases outside the gene matches: 9. The CDR3 is 16 residues long. Germline values: CDR1 SGHAT, CDR2 FQNNGV. The CDR3 is CASSFSTWGGTGELFF. The CDR3 DNA reads as TGTGCCAGCAGCTTCAGTACCTGGGGAGGGACCGGGGAGCTGTTTTTT. Based on the CDR3 plus reference TRBV11-2 and TRBJ2-2, the full variable domain is EAGVAQSPRYKIIEKRQSVAFWCNPISGHATLYWYQQILGQGPKLLIQFQNNGVVDDSQLPKDRFSAERLKGVDSTLKIQPAKLEDSAVYLCASSFSTWGGTGELFFGEGSRLTVL.

This clonotype is judged medium-sized. V and J are TRBV6-2 or TRBV6-3 and TRBJ2-1; D uncertain. The CDR3 length is 12 residues. Trimming left V 8 bases short and J 6 bases short, with 11 bases between. Germline V gene lookup returns CDR1 MNHEY and CDR2 SVGEGT. Here the CDR3 DNA reads TGTGCCAGCCTGGCTATCGGCAATGAGCAGTTCTTC. This codes for CASLAIGNEQFF.

This clonotype is medium-sized within its sample. V gene TRBV20-1 combines with J gene TRBJ1-6; D remains ambiguous. The CDR3 covers 16 residues. V dropped 2 bases and J dropped 5 bases, with 16 bases sitting between them. Germline CDR1 and CDR2: DFQATT and SNEGSKA (reference sequence). The CDR3 here is CSARSKSVGHNSPLHF. CDR3 sequence (DNA): TGCAGTGCTAGATCCAAGTCGGTCGGCCATAATTCACCCCTCCACTTT.